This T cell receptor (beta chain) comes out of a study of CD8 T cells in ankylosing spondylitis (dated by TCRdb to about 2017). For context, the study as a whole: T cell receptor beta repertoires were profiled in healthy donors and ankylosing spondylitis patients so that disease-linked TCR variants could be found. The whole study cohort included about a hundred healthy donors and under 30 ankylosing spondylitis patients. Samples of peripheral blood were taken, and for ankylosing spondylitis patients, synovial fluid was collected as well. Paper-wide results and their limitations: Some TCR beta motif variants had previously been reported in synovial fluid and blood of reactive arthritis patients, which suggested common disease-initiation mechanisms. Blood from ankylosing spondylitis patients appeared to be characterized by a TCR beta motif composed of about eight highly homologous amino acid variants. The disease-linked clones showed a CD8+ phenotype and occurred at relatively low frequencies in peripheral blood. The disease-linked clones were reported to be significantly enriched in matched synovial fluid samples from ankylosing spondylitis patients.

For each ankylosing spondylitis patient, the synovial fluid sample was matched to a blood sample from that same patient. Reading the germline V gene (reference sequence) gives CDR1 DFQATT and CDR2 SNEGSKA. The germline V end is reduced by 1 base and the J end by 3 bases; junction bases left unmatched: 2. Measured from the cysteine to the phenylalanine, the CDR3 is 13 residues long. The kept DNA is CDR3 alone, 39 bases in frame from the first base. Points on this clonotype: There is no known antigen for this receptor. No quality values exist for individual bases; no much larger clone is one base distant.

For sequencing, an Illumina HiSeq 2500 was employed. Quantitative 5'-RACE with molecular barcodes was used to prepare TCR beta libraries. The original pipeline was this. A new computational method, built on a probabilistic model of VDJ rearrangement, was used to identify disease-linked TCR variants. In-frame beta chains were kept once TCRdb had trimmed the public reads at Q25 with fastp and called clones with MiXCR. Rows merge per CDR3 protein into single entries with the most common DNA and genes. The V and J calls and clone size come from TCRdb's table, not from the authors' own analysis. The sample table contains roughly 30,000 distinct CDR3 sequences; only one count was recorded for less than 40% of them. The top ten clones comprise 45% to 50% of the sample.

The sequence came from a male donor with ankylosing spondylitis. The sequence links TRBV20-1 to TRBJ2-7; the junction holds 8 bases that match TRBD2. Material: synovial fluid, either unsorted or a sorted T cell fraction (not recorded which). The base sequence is TGCAGTGCTAGAGGGCTAGCGGGCTACGAGCAGTACTTC. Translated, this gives CSARGLAGYEQYF.